One and the same sample provided the 21 T cell receptor beta chains below, sequenced in a study of cytomegalovirus exposure and HLA in healthy donors (dated by TCRdb to 2016 to 2017). The library was built by means of the immunoSEQ multiplex PCR assay. A mixture of 60 forward primers for TCR Vbeta segments and 13 reverse primers for TCR Jbeta segments was used in the multiplex PCR. TCRdb limited this immuneACCESS table to in-frame rearrangements with V and J called. A share of clones is missing; checked studies link under half to unresolved V genes, and the rest is unexplained. For this sample the table gives 100,000 to 150,000 clones, of which 75% to 90% were detected only once. The leading ten clones occupy under 2.5% of the sample. The sequencing sample was made of PBMCs. The receptors here all came from a man aged 25-45 years in good health and CMV-seronegative.

CDR3 protein: CASSPTQERAGNTIYF. The CDR3, as DNA: TGTGCCAGCAGTCCAACGCAGGAACGAGCTGGAAACACCATATATTTT. The chain employs TRBV28 and TRBJ1-3; D uncertain. CDR1 and CDR2 from the germline V gene are MDHEN and SYDVKM. The V end was cut by 5 bases, the J end by 2 bases, with 16 bases between. There are 16 residues in the CDR3.

This clone appeared once. The rearrangement uses TRBV10-3 and TRBJ1-5, with 9 bases identical to TRBD1. The CDR3 loop spans 15 amino acids. Germline trimming cut 10 bases from V and 2 bases from J; bases unmatched to any gene: 9. Germline V gene sequence: CDR1 ENHRY, CDR2 SYGVKD. DNA of the CDR3: TGTGCCACGGAGGACAGGGGATATGGCAATCAGCCCCAGCATTTT. Amino acids: CATEDRGYGNQPQHF.

V is TRBV27 and J is TRBJ2-7; 7 bases are shared with TRBD2. The germline V gene encodes CDR1 MNHEY and CDR2 SMNVEV (reference sequence). This CDR3 comprises 14 residues. With 8 bases clipped from V and 3 bases from J, the junction kept 10 bases outside the gene matches. This CDR3 is CASRSSGPIYEQYF. Written as DNA, the CDR3 is TGTGCCAGCCGGTCTAGCGGTCCCATCTACGAGCAGTACTTC.

The chain carries TRBV11-2 and TRBJ2-2; weak D call: TRBD1 (6 bases). This CDR3 comprises 16 residues. The germline gives CDR1 SGHAT, CDR2 FQNNGV. V was pared by 1 base and J by 8 bases, with 17 bases between. The CDR3 DNA is TGTGCCAGCAGCTTAGTCGGACAGAGCAACGGGGGGGAGCTGTTTTTT. It specifies CASSLVGQSNGGELFF.

This clone showed up just once. The V and J genes are TRBV19 and TRBJ1-2; D may be TRBD1 (5 bases). Germline values: CDR1 LNHDA, CDR2 SQIVND (reference sequence). Trimming took 7 bases from V and 2 from J, leaving 11 bases between them. The CDR3 is made up of 13 amino acids. The chain's CDR3 is CASMGGNNYGYTF. The CDR3 DNA reads TGTGCCAGTATGGGGGGTAACAACTATGGCTACACCTTC.

The J gene is TRBJ2-1, the V gene TRBV2, with 11 bases fitting TRBD2. The CDR3 contains 15 residues. J was trimmed by 7 bases and V by 6 bases; bases with no gene match: 8. Germline lookup yields CDR1 SNHLY and CDR2 FYNNEI. CDR3: CASRQLAGAGNEQFF. The CDR3 DNA sequence: TGTGCCAGCAGACAACTAGCGGGGGCGGGGAATGAGCAGTTCTTC.

The rearrangement links TRBV9 to TRBJ2-7, with 9 bases identical to TRBD1. CDR1 is SGDLS and CDR2 is YYNGEE in the germline V gene. V was pared by 3 bases and J by 1 base, with 5 bases of the junction left unmatched. The CDR3 is 15 residues long. The CDR3 nucleotides read TGTGCCAGCAGCGAGCGACAGGGGGGGTCCTACGAGCAGTACTTC. This translates into CASSERQGGSYEQYF.

This chain uses TRBV7-2 with TRBJ1-2; 7 bases fit TRBD1. This CDR3 comprises 13 residues. The V gene end was trimmed by 5 bases and the J gene end by 6 bases; junction bases not matched to a gene: 6. Germline V gene sequence: CDR1 SGHTA, CDR2 FQGNSA. In DNA, the CDR3 is TGTGCCAGCAGCCCCCGACAGGGTAATGGCTACACCTTC. Encoded protein: CASSPRQGNGYTF.

The chain joins TRBV7-7 to TRBJ2-7, with D unresolved. Germline CDR1 and CDR2: SSHAT and FNYEAQ (reference sequence). The CDR3 has 13 residues. V lost 0 bases, J lost 3 bases, and 6 bases lay in between. DNA of the CDR3: TGTGCCAGCAGCTTAGCGCTAGACTACGAGCAGTACTTC. Amino acid sequence: CASSLALDYEQYF.

The genes are TRBV7-2 and TRBJ1-6; TRBD1 matches 10 bases. CDR1 is SGHTA, CDR2 FQGNSA, per germline. The V gene end was trimmed by 1 base and the J gene end by 7 bases; junction bases not matched to a gene: 1. CDR3 size: 15 residues. This CDR3 is CASSLVGQGNSPLHF. CDR3 coding DNA: TGTGCCAGCAGCTTAGTGGGACAGGGGAATTCACCCCTCCACTTT.

The chain is built from TRBV7-5 and TRBJ1-2. TRBV7-5 is tagged as a pseudogene. The CDR3 runs to 14 residues. This chain's CDR3 is CVRSFRLRNYGYTF. CDR3 nucleotides: TGTGTCAGAAGCTTTCGGTTGAGGAACTATGGCTACACCTTC.

The chain is built from TRBV19 and TRBJ2-3; possibly TRBD2 for D (5 bases). Germline lookup yields CDR1 LNHDA and CDR2 SQIVND (reference sequence). Deletions cut 6 bases from V and 3 bases from J, with 16 bases between. The CDR3 loop spans 15 amino acids. CDR3 nucleotides: TGTGCCAGTAGGTACGGGGTAGTGGGGACAGATACGCAGTATTTT. Translated: CASRYGVVGTDTQYF.

The V gene is TRBV2, the J gene TRBJ1-4, with TRBD1 matching 8 bases. The CDR3 sequence is 17 residues long. Germline CDR1 reads SNHLY; CDR2 reads FYNNEI. J gave up 0 bases and V 4 bases, and 7 bases lay outside the gene matches. The CDR3 DNA sequence: TGTGCCAGCAGTGTGGACAGGGTGGATACAACTAATGAAAAACTGTTTTTT. Translation gives CASSVDRVDTTNEKLFF.

The chain uses TRBV7-2 and TRBJ2-7; 11 bases are shared with TRBD2. CDR3 length equals 15 residues. Per the germline V gene, CDR1 is SGHTA and CDR2 is FQGNSA. J lost 7 bases, V lost 5 bases, and 10 bases had no gene match. CDR3 bases: TGTGCCAGCAGCCCACCAGTAGCGGGGGGGTGGGAGCAGTACTTC. As protein: CASSPPVAGGWEQYF.

This rearrangement joins TRBV11-2 to TRBJ2-7, with a weak D call TRBD1 (6 bases). Germline V CDR1 and CDR2: SGHAT, FQNNGV. V was pared by 0 bases and J by 5 bases, with 14 bases between. This CDR3 comprises 15 residues. In DNA, the CDR3 is TGTGCCAGCAGCTTAGACCGATCCAGGGGACACGAGCAGTACTTC. This codes for CASSLDRSRGHEQYF.

The chain recombines TRBV5-4 with TRBJ2-5; 8 bases map to TRBD1. The J call may be mistaken, given a closer DNA end match to TRBJ2-7. Looked up from germline, CDR1 is SGHNT and CDR2 is YYREEE (reference sequence). The length of the CDR3 is 15 residues. The DNA of the CDR3 is TGTGCCAGCAGCTTGCCGGGACAGGCCAGCTACGAGCAGTACTTC. Translated: CASSLPGQASYEQYF.

V gene TRBV5-4 combines with J gene TRBJ1-2; 7 bases match TRBD1. V shed 4 bases and J 6 bases; nucleotides not matched to a gene: 6. CDR1 and CDR2 (germline): SGHNT, YYREEE (reference sequence). The CDR3 has 13 amino acids. The CDR3 DNA is TGTGCCAGCAGCCGTGGACAGGCGGATGGCTACACCTTC. This translates into CASSRGQADGYTF.

The chain employs TRBV5-1 and TRBJ1-2; D perhaps matches TRBD1 (6 bases). In germline, CDR1 is SGHRS, CDR2 YFSETQ. Trimming cost V 5 bases and J 4 bases, with 15 bases left between them. The CDR3 spans 14 residues. The CDR3 DNA reads as TGCGCCAGCAGACAAACAGGGATAGGCTATGGCTACACCTTC. Its translation: CASRQTGIGYGYTF.

The J gene is TRBJ1-3, the V gene TRBV5-6, with D maybe TRBD1 (5 bases). Germline CDR1 is SGHDT and CDR2 is YYEEEE. The CDR3 runs to 16 residues. Trimming pared 2 bases from V and 0 bases from J, leaving 12 bases between. Here the CDR3 DNA reads TGTGCCAGCAGCTTAGACAGCGCACTCTCTGGAAACACCATATATTTT. This encodes CASSLDSALSGNTIYF.

This sequence joins TRBV19 and TRBJ1-1, with a tentative D call TRBD1 (6 bases). This CDR3 is 14 amino acids long. CDR1 is LNHDA and CDR2 is SQIVND in the germline V gene (reference sequence). Between the trimmed V and J ends, which lost 3 bases and 3 bases, there was a span of 11 bases. Here the CDR3 reads CASSMYRADTEAFF. CDR3 sequence (DNA): TGTGCCAGTAGTATGTACAGGGCGGACACTGAAGCTTTCTTT.

The chain carries TRBV7-2 and TRBJ2-1; 10 nucleotides agree with TRBD2. Germline CDR1 is SGHTA and CDR2 is FQGNSA. CDR3 length equals 14 residues. V lost 5 bases and J lost 8; bases outside the gene matches: 6. CDR3 in DNA: TGTGCCAGCAGCCAAGCGGGGGGGCGGGATGAGCAGTTCTTC. Amino acid sequence: CASSQAGGRDEQFF.